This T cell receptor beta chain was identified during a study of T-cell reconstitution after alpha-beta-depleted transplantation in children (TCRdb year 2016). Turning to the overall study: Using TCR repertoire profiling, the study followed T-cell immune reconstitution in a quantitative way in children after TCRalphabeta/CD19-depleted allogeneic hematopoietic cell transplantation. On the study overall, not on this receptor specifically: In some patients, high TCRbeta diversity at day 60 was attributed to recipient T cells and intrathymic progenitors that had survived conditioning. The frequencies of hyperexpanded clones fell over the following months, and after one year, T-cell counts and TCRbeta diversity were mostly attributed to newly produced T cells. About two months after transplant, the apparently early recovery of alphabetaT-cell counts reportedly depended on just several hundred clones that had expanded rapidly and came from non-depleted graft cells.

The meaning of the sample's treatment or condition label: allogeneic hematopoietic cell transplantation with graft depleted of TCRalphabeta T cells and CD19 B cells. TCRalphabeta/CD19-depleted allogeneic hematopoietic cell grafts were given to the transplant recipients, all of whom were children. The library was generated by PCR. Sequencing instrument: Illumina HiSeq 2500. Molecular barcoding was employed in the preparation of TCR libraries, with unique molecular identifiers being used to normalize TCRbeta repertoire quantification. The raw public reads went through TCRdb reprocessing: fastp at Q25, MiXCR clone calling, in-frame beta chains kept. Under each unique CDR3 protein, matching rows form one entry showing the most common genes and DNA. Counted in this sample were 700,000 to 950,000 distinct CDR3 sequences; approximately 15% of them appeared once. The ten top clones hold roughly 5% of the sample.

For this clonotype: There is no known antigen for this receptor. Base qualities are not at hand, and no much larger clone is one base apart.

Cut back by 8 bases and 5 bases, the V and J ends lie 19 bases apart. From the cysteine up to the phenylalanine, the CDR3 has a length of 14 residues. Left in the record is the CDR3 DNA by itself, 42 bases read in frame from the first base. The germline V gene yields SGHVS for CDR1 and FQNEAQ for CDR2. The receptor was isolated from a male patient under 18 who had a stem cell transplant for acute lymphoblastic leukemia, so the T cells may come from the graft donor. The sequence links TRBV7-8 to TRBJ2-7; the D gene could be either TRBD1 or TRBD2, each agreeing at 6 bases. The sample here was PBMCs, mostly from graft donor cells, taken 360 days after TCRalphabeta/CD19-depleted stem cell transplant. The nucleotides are TGTGCCAGCTTCCCCCGGGGGCGCTTCGACGAGCAGTACTTC. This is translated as CASFPRGRFDEQYF. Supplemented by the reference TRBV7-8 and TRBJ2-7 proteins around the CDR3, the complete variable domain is GAGVSQSPRYKVAKRGQDVALRCDPISGHVSLFWYQQALGQGPEFLTYFQNEAQLDKSGLPSDRFFAERPEGSVSTLKIQRTQQEDSAVYLCASFPRGRFDEQYFGPGTRLTVT.